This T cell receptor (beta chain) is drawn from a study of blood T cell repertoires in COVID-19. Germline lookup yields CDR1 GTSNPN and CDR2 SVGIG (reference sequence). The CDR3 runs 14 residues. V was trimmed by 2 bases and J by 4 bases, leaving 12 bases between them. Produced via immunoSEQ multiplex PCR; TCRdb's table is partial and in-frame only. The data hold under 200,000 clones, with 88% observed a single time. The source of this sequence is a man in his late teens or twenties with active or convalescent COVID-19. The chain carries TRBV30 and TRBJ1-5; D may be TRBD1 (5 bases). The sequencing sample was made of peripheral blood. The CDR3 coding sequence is TGTGCCTGGAGTAAAACAGGCCTAAATCAGCCCCAGCATTTT. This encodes CAWSKTGLNQPQHF.